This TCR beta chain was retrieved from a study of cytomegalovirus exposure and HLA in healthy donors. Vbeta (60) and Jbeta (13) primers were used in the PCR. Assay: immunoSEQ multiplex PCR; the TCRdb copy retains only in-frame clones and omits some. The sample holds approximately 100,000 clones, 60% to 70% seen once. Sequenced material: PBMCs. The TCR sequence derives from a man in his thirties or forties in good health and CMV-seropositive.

The CDR3 sequence is CASSARQGSIYGYTF. The CDR3, as DNA: TGTGCCAGCAGCGCCCGACAGGGGTCAATCTATGGCTACACCTTC. The chain links TRBV5-6 to TRBJ1-2, with 8 bases aligning to TRBD1. This CDR3 is 15 amino acids long. In germline, CDR1 is SGHDT, CDR2 YYEEEE. The J segment lost 4 bases and the V segment lost 4 bases, leaving 9 bases of the junction unmatched.